These 20 T cell receptor beta chains came from one sample sequenced in a study of CD8+CD57+ T cells in acquired aplastic anemia. Patients sequenced had flow cytometry evidence of CD8+CD57+ cell expansion. Researchers used genomic DNA as the template to profile TCR beta VDJ and CDR3. TCRdb passed the reads through MiXCR, listing each CDR3 protein once. Of under 350,000 distinct CDR3 sequences in the sample, about 50% were seen once. Sequencing was done on a sample of sorted CD4+, CD8+, or CD8+CD57+ T cells (not recorded which) from PBMCs. Source of these receptors: a human donor with aplastic anemia.

This clonotype was seen more than once but under ten times. The J gene is TRBJ2-1, the V gene TRBV7-9, with a possible D match to TRBD2 (6 bases). V was pared by 8 bases and J by 9 bases, with 29 bases between. Germline loops: CDR1 SEHNR, CDR2 FQNEAQ (reference sequence). CDR3 length equals 17 residues. CDR3 in DNA: TGTGCCAGCTCACCCCGACTAGTGCAACGCGGTGCGGGTGAGCAGTTCTTC. Translating gives CASSPRLVQRGAGEQFF.

This clonotype has only a few counts. This may come from a read error, since a much larger clone is one base off. The genes are TRBV11-3 and TRBJ2-5; tentative D call: TRBD2 (6 bases). Germline CDR1 and CDR2: SGHNT and YENEEA. V was cut by 1 base and J by 5 bases, with 14 bases left in between. The CDR3 is 15 amino acids. CDR3 DNA sequence: TGTGCCAGCAGCTTAGGGGAAGGAAGCGGGGAGACCCAGTACTTC. The encoded protein is CASSLGEGSGETQYF.

The chain uses TRBV20-1 and TRBJ2-3, with TRBD2 identical over 8 bases. This CDR3 spans 12 amino acids. From germline, CDR1 is DFQATT and CDR2 SNEGSKA (reference sequence). CDR3 DNA sequence: TGCAGCACCTCGGGGGGGCCAGATACGCAGTATTTT. This gives the protein CSTSGGPDTQYF.

The chain combines TRBV6-2 or TRBV6-3 with TRBJ1-5; weak D call: TRBD1 (5 bases). Per germline, CDR1 MNHEY and CDR2 SVGEGT. CDR3 length equals 15 residues. V was cut by 7 bases and J by 2 bases, with 15 bases left in between. CDR3 sequence: CASTARESGNQPQHF. The CDR3 region has the DNA TGTGCCAGCACCGCCAGGGAGTCAGGCAATCAGCCCCAGCATTTT.

This clonotype has a handful of counts. The rearrangement joins TRBV20-1 to TRBJ2-7, with D perhaps matching TRBD2 (6 bases). Germline V CDR1 and CDR2: DFQATT, SNEGSKA (reference sequence). The length of the CDR3 is 12 residues. Trimming removed 4 bases from V and 4 bases from J, with 11 bases in between. CDR3 nucleotide sequence: TGCAGTGCTATGGCGGGAAGTTACGAGCAGTACTTC. This encodes CSAMAGSYEQYF.

The rearrangement uses TRBV15 and TRBJ1-5; weak D call: TRBD1 (6 bases). The CDR3 runs to 15 residues. V gave up 1 base and J gave up 4 bases, with 11 bases separating them. Per the germline V gene, CDR1 is LNHNV and CDR2 is YYDKDF (reference sequence). In nucleotides, the CDR3 is TGTGCCACCAGCAGAGCTGGACAGATGAATCAGCCCCAGCATTTT. This translates into CATSRAGQMNQPQHF.

The table lists this clonotype with a count of one. The J gene is TRBJ1-1, the V gene TRBV5-5; tentatively, D is TRBD1 (6 bases). In germline, CDR1 is SGHKS, CDR2 YYEKEE (reference sequence). The CDR3 extends over 14 amino acids. Trimming left V 2 bases short and J 7 bases short, with 15 bases between. This chain's CDR3 is CASSLTQQGVEAFF. CDR3 DNA sequence: TGTGCCAGCAGCTTAACCCAACAGGGAGTTGAAGCTTTCTTT.

This clonotype was recorded only once. The V gene is TRBV7-8, the J gene TRBJ2-7; D possibly matches TRBD1 or TRBD2 (5 bases each). CDR3 length: 16 amino acids. Deletions cut 2 bases from V and 2 bases from J, with 16 bases between. CDR1 is SGHVS and CDR2 is FQNEAQ in the germline V gene. The CDR3 sequence: CASSLTEGRLPYEQYF. The CDR3, as DNA: TGTGCCAGCAGCTTAACCGAGGGGCGGTTACCCTACGAGCAGTACTTC.

V and J are TRBV11-2 and TRBJ2-7, with TRBD1 matching over 7 bases. Trimming at V came to 7 bases and at J to 1 base, leaving 7 bases not matched to a gene. Germline CDR1 is SGHAT and CDR2 is FQNNGV. This CDR3 has 14 amino acids. CDR3 sequence (DNA): TGTGCCAGCACCGGGACAGTCCCATCCTACGAGCAGTACTTC. This translates into CASTGTVPSYEQYF.

As regards this clonotype: A junction end diverges from the germline sequence, so it may reflect a read error. The gene calls are TRBV7-9 and TRBJ2-2, with unresolved D. CDR3 length equals 13 residues. The germline CDR1 and CDR2 sequences are SEHNR and FQNEAQ (reference sequence). CDR3 region: CASSLTFFGELFF. The CDR3 DNA is TGCGCCAGCAGCTTGACCTTCTTCGGGGAGCTGTTTTTT.

The V gene is TRBV20-1, the J gene TRBJ2-5; 12 nucleotides agree with TRBD2. Germline V lookup: CDR1 DFQATT, CDR2 SNEGSKA (reference sequence). With 3 bases clipped from V and 4 bases from J, the junction kept 6 bases outside the gene matches. This CDR3 is built from 15 residues. CDR3 sequence reads: CSASWLAGGPETQYF. DNA of the CDR3: TGCAGTGCTAGTTGGCTAGCGGGAGGGCCAGAGACCCAGTACTTC.

Only a few counts were recorded for this clonotype. The gene calls are TRBV7-6 and TRBJ1-1; the D gene is possibly TRBD1 (5 bases). Trimming removed 10 bases at V and 4 bases at J, with 10 bases between. In germline, CDR1 is SGHVS, CDR2 FNYEAQ. The CDR3 is made up of 11 amino acids. The CDR3: CATGLGTEAFF. The CDR3 nucleotides are TGTGCCACGGGACTCGGCACTGAAGCTTTCTTT.

This chain links TRBV20-1 with TRBJ2-3; 7 positions match TRBD1. Trimming cost V 6 bases and J 3 bases; bases outside gene matches: 12. Germline CDR1 DFQATT, CDR2 SNEGSKA (reference sequence). The CDR3 is 15 residues long. The CDR3 DNA follows: TGCAGTGCCCCCAGACAGGGATTGATGACAGATACGCAGTATTTT. Protein product: CSAPRQGLMTDTQYF.

This clonotype showed up just a few times. The chain uses TRBV20-1 and TRBJ1-6; 7 nucleotides match TRBD1. The CDR3 spans 14 residues. Looked up from germline, CDR1 is DFQATT and CDR2 is SNEGSKA (reference sequence). V dropped 5 bases and J dropped 7; count of bases not matched to a gene: 8. As DNA, the CDR3 is TGCAGTGCTCAGAAGACAGGGACCAATTCACCCCTCCACTTT. Its protein is CSAQKTGTNSPLHF.

In its sample, this clonotype was seen many times. J is TRBJ2-1 and V is TRBV5-1; D gene ambiguous. Germline lookup yields CDR1 SGHRS and CDR2 YFSETQ. With 2 bases removed from V and 4 bases from J, the gap between germline ends came to 4 bases. The CDR3 sequence is 12 residues long. CDR3 residues: CASSLEYNEQFF. CDR3 DNA sequence: TGCGCCAGCAGCTTAGAGTACAATGAGCAGTTCTTC. The entire variable domain, with the rest obtained from reference TRBV5-1 and TRBJ2-1, is as follows: KAGVTQTPRYLIKTRGQQVTLSCSPISGHRSVSWYQQTPGQGLQFLFEYFSETQRNKGNFPGRFSGRQFSNSRSEMNVSTLELGDSALYLCASSLEYNEQFFGPGTRLTVL.

The gene calls are TRBV7-2 and TRBJ2-1; the D gene is possibly TRBD1 (6 bases). Trimming stripped 3 bases from V and 8 bases from J, with 11 bases between. The CDR3 spans 13 residues. Germline CDR1 SGHTA, CDR2 FQGNSA. CDR3 DNA: TGTGCCAGCAGCTTGGTACAGGGCGATGAGCAGTTCTTC. The encoded protein is CASSLVQGDEQFF. The full variable domain, rest sourced from reference TRBV7-2 and TRBJ2-1, is GAGVSQSPSNKVTEKGKDVELRCDPISGHTALYWYRQSLGQGLEFLIYFQGNSAPDKSGLPSDRFSAERTGGSVSTLTIQRTQQEDSAVYLCASSLVQGDEQFFGPGTRLTVL.

This clonotype was seen repeatedly, ten times or more. The chain joins TRBV20-1 to TRBJ2-1, with 12 bases matching TRBD2. V dropped 1 base and J dropped 6; count of bases not matched to a gene: 4. The CDR3 contains 15 residues. CDR1 is DFQATT, CDR2 SNEGSKA, per germline (reference sequence). The CDR3, as DNA: TGCAGTGCTAGAGCAACTAGCGGGAGGTTCAATGAGCAGTTCTTC. Protein: CSARATSGRFNEQFF.

The V call is TRBV2, the J call TRBJ1-2, with D tentatively TRBD1 (5 bases). The germline V gene encodes CDR1 SNHLY and CDR2 FYNNEI. V was shortened by 4 bases and J by 4 bases, with 10 bases between the two germline ends. The CDR3 runs to 13 residues. CDR3: CASSAGTPYGYTF. The DNA for the CDR3 is TGTGCCAGCAGTGCCGGGACTCCCTATGGCTACACCTTC.

The chain employs TRBV4-3 and TRBJ1-1, with D possibly matching TRBD1 (5 bases). V was shortened by 1 base and J by 11 bases, with 20 bases between the two germline ends. Germline values: CDR1 LGHNA, CDR2 YSLEER. This CDR3 comprises 15 residues. The CDR3 protein is CASSQAQNGPGRAFF. The CDR3 DNA reads as TGCGCCAGCAGCCAAGCCCAGAATGGACCAGGGCGGGCTTTCTTT.

This clonotype showed up many times. The chain recombines TRBV6-1 with TRBJ1-2, with D tentatively TRBD1 (6 bases). Germline V gene data show CDR1 as MNHNS and CDR2 as SASEGT. Trimming shortened V by 1 base and J by 5 bases, and 11 bases separated the two germline ends. The CDR3 sequence is 14 residues long. The CDR3 reads CASSEDQGFYGYTF. The CDR3 DNA is TGTGCCAGCAGTGAAGACCAGGGGTTTTATGGCTACACCTTC.